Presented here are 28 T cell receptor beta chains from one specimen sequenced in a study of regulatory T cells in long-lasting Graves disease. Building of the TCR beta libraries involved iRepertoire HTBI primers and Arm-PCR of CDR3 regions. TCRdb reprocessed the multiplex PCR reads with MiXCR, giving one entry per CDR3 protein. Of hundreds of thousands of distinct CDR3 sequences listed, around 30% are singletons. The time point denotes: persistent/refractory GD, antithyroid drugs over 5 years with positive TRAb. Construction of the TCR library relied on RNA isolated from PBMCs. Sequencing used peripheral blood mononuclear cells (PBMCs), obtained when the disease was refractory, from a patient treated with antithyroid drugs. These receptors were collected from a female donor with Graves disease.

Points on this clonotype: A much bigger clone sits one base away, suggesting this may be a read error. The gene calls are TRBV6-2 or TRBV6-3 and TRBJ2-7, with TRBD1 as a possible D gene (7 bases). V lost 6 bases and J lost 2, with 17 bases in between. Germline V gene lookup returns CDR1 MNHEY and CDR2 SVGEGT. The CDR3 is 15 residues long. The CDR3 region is CASSLGRDSPYEQYF. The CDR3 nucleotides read TGTGCCAGCAGCTTAGGGCGGGACAGCCCCTACGAGCAGTACTTC.

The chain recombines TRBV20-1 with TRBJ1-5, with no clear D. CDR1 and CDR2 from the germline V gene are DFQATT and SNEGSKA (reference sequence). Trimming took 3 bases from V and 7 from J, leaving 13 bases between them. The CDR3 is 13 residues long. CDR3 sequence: CSARYQGGQPQHF. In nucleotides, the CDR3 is TGCAGTGCTAGGTATCAAGGTGGGCAGCCCCAGCATTTT.

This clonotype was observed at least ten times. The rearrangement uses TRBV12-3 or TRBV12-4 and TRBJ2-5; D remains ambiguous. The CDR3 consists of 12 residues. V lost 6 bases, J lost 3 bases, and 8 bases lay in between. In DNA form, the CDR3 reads TGTGCCAGCAGCCTCGCTGAAGAGACCCAGTACTTC. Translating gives CASSLAEETQYF.

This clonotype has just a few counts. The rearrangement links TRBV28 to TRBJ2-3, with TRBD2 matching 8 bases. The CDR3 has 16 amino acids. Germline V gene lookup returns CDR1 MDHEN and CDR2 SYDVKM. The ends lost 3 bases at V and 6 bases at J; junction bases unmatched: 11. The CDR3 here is CASSLGVAGGGDTQYF. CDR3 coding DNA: TGTGCCAGCAGTTTGGGTGTCGCGGGAGGAGGGGATACGCAGTATTTT.

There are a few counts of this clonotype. CDR3 loop: CASRGETGSPHTGELFF. DNA of the CDR3: TGTGCCAGCAGGGGGGAGACAGGGTCGCCCCACACCGGGGAGCTGTTTTTT. The chain carries TRBV12-3 or TRBV12-4 and TRBJ2-2; TRBD1 matches 7 bases. Trimming cost V 6 bases and J 3 bases; bases outside gene matches: 13. The CDR3 loop spans 17 amino acids.

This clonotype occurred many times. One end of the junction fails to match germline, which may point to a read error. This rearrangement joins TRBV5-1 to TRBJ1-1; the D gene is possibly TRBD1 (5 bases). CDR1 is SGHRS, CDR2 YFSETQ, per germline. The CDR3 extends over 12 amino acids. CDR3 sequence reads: CASSLTGAEAFF. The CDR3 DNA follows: TGTGCCAGCAGTTTGACGGGGGCTGAAGCTTTCTTT.

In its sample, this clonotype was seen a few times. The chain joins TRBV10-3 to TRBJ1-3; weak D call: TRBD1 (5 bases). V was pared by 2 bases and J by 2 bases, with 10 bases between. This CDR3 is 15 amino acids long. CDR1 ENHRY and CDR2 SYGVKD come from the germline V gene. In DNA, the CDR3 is TGTGCCATCAGTGAGCAAACGGGACCTGGAAACACCATATATTTT. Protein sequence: CAISEQTGPGNTIYF.

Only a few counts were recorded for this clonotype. Here the CDR3 DNA reads TGTGCCAGCAGCGTAGCTCGGTCGGGCACCGGGGAGCTGTTTTTT. Its protein is CASSVARSGTGELFF. V is TRBV9 and J is TRBJ2-2, with no clear D. The V and J ends lost 0 bases and 4 bases respectively, with 10 bases between them. The CDR3 is 15 amino acids. Germline-derived CDR1 and CDR2 are SGDLS and YYNGEE.

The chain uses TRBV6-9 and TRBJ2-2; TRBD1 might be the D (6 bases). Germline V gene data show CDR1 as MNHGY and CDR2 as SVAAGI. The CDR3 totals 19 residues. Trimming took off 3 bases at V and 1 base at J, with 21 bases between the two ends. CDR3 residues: CASSYPHRQAPLNTGELFF. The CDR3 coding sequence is TGTGCCAGCAGTTACCCCCATAGACAGGCCCCCCTGAACACCGGGGAGCTGTTTTTT.

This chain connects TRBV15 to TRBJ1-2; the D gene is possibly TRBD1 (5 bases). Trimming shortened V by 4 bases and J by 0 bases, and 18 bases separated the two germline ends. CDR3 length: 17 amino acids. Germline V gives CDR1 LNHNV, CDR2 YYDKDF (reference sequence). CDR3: CATSTPGRKLANYGYTF. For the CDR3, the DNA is TGTGCCACCAGCACTCCGGGACGGAAGTTAGCTAACTATGGCTACACCTTC.

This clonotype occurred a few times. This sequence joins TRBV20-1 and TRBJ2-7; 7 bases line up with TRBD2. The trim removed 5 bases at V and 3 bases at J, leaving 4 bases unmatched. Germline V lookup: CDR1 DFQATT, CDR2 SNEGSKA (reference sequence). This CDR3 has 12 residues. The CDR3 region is CSAGRGYYEQYF. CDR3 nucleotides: TGCAGTGCTGGGCGGGGGTACTACGAGCAGTACTTC.

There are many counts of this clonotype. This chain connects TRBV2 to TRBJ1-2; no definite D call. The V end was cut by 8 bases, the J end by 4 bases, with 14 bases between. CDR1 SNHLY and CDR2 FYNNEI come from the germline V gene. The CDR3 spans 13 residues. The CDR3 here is CASRLRASYGYTF. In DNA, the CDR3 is TGTGCCAGCCGCCTGAGGGCTAGCTATGGCTACACCTTC.

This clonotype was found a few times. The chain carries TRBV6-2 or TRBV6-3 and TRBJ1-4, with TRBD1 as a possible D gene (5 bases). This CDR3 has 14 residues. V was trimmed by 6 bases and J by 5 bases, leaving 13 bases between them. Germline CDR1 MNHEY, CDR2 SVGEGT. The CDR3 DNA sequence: TGTGCCAGCAGGTCTTCCGGGGGGAATGAAAAACTGTTTTTT. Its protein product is CASRSSGGNEKLFF.

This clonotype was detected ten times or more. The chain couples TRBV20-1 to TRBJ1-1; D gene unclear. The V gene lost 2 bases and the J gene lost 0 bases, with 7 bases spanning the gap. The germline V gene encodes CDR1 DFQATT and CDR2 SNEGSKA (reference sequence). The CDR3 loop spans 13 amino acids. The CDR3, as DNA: TGCAGTGCTAGAACAGCGTTGAACACTGAAGCTTTCTTT. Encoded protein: CSARTALNTEAFF.

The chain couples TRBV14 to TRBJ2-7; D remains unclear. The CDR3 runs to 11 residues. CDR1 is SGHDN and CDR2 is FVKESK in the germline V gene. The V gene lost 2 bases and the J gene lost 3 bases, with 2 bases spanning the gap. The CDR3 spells CASSQHYEQYF. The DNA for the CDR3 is TGTGCCAGCAGCCAACACTACGAGCAGTACTTC. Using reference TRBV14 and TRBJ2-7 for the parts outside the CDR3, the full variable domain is EAGVTQFPSHSVIEKGQTVTLRCDPISGHDNLYWYRRVMGKEIKFLLHFVKESKQDESGMPNNRFLAERTGGTYSTLKVQPAELEDSGVYFCASSQHYEQYFGPGTRLTVT.

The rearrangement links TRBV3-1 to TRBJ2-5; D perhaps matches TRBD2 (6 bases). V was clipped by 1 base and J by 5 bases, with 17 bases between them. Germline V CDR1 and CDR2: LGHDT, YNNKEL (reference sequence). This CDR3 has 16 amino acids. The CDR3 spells CASSQVGGTLTETQYF. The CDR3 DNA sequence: TGTGCCAGCAGCCAAGTCGGCGGGACCCTCACCGAGACCCAGTACTTC.

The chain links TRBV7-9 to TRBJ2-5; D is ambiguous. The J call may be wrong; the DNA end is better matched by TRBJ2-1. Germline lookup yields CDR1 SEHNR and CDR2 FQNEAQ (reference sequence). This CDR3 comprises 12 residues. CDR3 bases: TGTGCCAGCAGCCTCCGGTACAATGAGCAGTTCTTC. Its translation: CASSLRYNEQFF.

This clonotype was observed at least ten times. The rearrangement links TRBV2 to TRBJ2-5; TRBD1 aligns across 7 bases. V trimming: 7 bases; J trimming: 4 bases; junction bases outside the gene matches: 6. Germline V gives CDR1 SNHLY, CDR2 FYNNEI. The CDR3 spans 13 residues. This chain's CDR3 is CASTSGGRETQYF. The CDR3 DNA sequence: TGTGCCAGCACCTCAGGGGGAAGAGAGACCCAGTACTTC.

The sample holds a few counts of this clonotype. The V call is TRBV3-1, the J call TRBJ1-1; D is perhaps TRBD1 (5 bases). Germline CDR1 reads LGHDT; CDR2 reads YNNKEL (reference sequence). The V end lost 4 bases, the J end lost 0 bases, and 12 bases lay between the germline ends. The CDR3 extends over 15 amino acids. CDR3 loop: CASSRGAVMNTEAFF. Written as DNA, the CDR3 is TGTGCCAGCAGCCGCGGGGCAGTAATGAACACTGAAGCTTTCTTT. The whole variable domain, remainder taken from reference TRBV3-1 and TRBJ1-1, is DTAVSQTPKYLVTQMGNDKSIKCEQNLGHDTMYWYKQDSKKFLKIMFSYNNKELIINETVPNRFSPKSPDKAHLNLHINSLELGDSAVYFCASSRGAVMNTEAFFGQGTRLTVV.

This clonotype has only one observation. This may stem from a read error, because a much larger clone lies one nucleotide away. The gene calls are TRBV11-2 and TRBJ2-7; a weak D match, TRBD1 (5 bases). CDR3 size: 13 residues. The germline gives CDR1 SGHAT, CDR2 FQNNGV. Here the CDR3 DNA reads TGTGCCAGCAGCTTCCCGTGGGGCTACGAGCTGTACTTC. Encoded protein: CASSFPWGYELYF.

CDR3 amino acids: CASSGFESRELFF. CDR3 coding DNA: TGTGCCAGCAGTGGATTCGAAAGCCGGGAGCTGTTTTTT. The chain combines TRBV25-1 with TRBJ2-2; D gene uncertain. The CDR3 contains 13 residues. V lost 4 bases, J lost 9 bases, and 12 bases lay in between. Germline V gene data show CDR1 as MGHDK and CDR2 as SYGVNS.

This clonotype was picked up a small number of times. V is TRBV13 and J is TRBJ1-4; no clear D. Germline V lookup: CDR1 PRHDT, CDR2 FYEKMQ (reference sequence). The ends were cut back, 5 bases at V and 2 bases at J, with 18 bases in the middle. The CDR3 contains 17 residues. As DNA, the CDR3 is TGTGCCAGCAGCCCAGGACGGCCGATCTCGACTAATGAAAAACTGTTTTTT. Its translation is CASSPGRPISTNEKLFF.

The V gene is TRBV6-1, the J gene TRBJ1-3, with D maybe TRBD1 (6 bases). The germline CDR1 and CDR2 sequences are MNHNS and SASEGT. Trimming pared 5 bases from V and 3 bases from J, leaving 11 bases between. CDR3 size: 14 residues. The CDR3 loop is CASSSRGYGNTIYF. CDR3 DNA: TGTGCCAGCAGTAGCAGGGGTTATGGAAACACCATATATTTT.

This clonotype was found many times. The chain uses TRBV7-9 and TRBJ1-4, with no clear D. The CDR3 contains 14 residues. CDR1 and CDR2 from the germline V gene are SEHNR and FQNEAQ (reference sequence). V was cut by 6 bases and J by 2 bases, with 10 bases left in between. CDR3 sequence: CASSFTATNEKLFF. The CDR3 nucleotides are TGTGCCAGCAGTTTTACGGCTACTAATGAAAAACTGTTTTTT.

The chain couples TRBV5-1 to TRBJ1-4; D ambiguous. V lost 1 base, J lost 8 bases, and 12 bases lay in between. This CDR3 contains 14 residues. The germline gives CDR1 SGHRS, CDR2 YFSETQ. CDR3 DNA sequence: TGCGCCAGCAGCTTGCATGGGCTTCAGGAAAAACTGTTTTTT. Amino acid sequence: CASSLHGLQEKLFF.

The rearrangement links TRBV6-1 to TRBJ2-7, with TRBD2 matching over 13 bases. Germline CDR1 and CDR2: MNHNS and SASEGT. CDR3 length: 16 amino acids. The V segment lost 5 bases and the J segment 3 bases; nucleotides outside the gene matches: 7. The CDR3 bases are TGTGCCAGCAGTCCAACCGGGACTAGCGGGATCTACGAGCAGTACTTC. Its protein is CASSPTGTSGIYEQYF.

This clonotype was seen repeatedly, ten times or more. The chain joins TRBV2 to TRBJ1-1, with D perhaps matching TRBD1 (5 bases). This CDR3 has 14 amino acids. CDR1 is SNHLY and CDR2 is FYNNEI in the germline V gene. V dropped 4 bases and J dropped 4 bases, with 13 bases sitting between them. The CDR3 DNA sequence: TGTGCCAGCAGTGGCCAAGCAGGGCCCACTGAAGCTTTCTTT. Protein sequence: CASSGQAGPTEAFF.

CDR3 region: CASSRGAQETQYF. The CDR3 region has the DNA TGTGCCAGCAGCCGTGGGGCCCAGGAGACCCAGTACTTC. The chain joins TRBV7-2 to TRBJ2-5, with D possibly TRBD1 on 5 matching bases. Per germline, CDR1 SGHTA and CDR2 FQGNSA. Trimming stripped 5 bases from V and 5 bases from J, with 12 bases between. CDR3 length equals 13 residues. The entire variable domain, with the rest obtained from reference TRBV7-2 and TRBJ2-5, is as follows: GAGVSQSPSNKVTEKGKDVELRCDPISGHTALYWYRQSLGQGLEFLIYFQGNSAPDKSGLPSDRFSAERTGGSVSTLTIQRTQQEDSAVYLCASSRGAQETQYFGPGTRLLVL.